A selection of T cell receptor beta chains follows, all from one sample in a study of cytomegalovirus exposure and HLA in healthy donors. Clones were sequenced by immunoSEQ multiplex PCR, and TCRdb holds only the in-frame ones, with some missing. Of about 190,000 clones in the sample, approximately 79% were seen once. Sequenced sample: PBMCs. The receptors were gathered from a middle-aged man in good health and CMV-seropositive. The CDR3 runs from the conserved cysteine through the conserved F or W. Each record gives: clone size, D gene, V gene, CDR3 protein. D genes are given only for firm matches. Not every row has a clone size; where given, it reads once, few, many or a size class.

>NA|NA|TRBV27
CASSSEFTYEQYF
>NA|NA|TRBV9
CASSSGGASYEQYF
>NA|NA|TRBV27
CASSLVRGRQETQYF
>NA|TRBD2|TRBV5-1
CASSFSGANTGELFF
>NA|TRBD1|TRBV9
CASSVGQGGIEAFF
>NA|NA|TRBV7-2
CASSLGLVPDTQYF
>NA|NA|TRBV5-4
CASSLEEGGMTEAFF
>NA|TRBD2|TRBV7-9
CASSLLGGKSTGELFF
>NA|TRBD1|TRBV4-3
CASSQDLGTGTDTQYF
>NA|TRBD1|TRBV19
CASSPGQGASGYTF
>few|NA|TRBV6-5
CASRVAGSGYTF
>NA|TRBD2|TRBV7-3
CASSPIAGGHYNEQFF
>NA|NA|TRBV28
CASSLNPPGQYF
>NA|NA|TRBV5-4
CASSLEPLYGYTF
>NA|TRBD1|TRBV5-4
CASSSGTGPNYGYTF
>NA|NA|TRBV9
CASSVGAGTASYEQYF
>NA|TRBD1|TRBV27
CASSLQGSGYEQYF
>NA|NA|TRBV19
CASNPEGRGPLHF
>NA|NA|TRBV2
CASSPQGFHEQYF
>NA|NA|TRBV4-3
CASSQDLGDSYGYTF
>few|TRBD2|TRBV5-1
CASSLGGGGDTQYF
>NA|NA|TRBV5-1
CASREGGNQPQHF
>NA|TRBD2|TRBV10-2
CASRANSGGEETQYF
>NA|NA|TRBV10-3
CAISESNSAVGETQYF
>NA|TRBD2|TRBV6-1
CASSVIRLTSGGYEQYF
>few|NA|TRBV4-3
CASSQTTEKNTEAFF
>NA|TRBD1|TRBV29-1
CSVIDRVRETQYF
>NA|NA|TRBV7-2
CASSLTRAGNQPQHF
>NA|NA|TRBV5-4
CASSFGLEGLFF
>NA|NA|TRBV28
CAIQTGTLHEQFF
>NA|NA|TRBV4-3
CASSQGAHTEAFF
>NA|NA|TRBV5-4
CASSSRPRGGGTEAFF
>NA|NA|TRBV20-1
CSAGDFQYF
>NA|TRBD1|TRBV7-6
CASSAPGGSNNEQFF
>NA|TRBD1|TRBV7-9
CASSPTGAGEAFF